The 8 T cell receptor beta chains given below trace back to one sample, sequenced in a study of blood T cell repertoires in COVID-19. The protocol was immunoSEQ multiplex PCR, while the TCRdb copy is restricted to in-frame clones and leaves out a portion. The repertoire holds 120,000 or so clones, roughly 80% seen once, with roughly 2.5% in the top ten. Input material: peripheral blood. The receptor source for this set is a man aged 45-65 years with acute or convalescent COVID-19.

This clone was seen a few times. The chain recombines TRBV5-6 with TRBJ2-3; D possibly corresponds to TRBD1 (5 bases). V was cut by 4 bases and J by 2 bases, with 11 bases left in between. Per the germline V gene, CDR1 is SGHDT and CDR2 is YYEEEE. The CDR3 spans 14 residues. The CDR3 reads CASSGIGDTDTQYF. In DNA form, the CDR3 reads TGTGCCAGCAGCGGGATAGGGGACACAGATACGCAGTATTTT.

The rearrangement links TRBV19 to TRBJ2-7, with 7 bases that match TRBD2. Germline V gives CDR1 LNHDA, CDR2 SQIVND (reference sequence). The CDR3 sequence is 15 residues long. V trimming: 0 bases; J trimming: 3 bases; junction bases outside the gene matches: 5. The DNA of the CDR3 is TGTGCCAGTAGTATAGATTCCCCGGGGGGCTACGAGCAGTACTTC. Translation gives CASSIDSPGGYEQYF.

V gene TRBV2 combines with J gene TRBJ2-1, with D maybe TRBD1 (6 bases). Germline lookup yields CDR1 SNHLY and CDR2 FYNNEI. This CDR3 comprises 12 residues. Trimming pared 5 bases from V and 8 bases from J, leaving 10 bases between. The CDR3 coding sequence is TGTGCCAGCAGTACAGGGACCGATGAGCAGTTCTTC. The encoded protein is CASSTGTDEQFF. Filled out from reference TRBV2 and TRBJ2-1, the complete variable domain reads EPEVTQTPSHQVTQMGQEVILRCVPISNHLYFYWYRQILGQKVEFLVSFYNNEISEKSEIFDDQFSVERPDGSNFTLKIRSTKLEDSAMYFCASSTGTDEQFFGPGTRLTVL.

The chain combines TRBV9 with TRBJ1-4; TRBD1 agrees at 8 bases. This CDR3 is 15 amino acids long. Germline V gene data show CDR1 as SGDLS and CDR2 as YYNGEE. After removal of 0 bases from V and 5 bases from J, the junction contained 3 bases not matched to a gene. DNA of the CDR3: TGTGCCAGCAGCGTAGCGACAGGGGAGAATGAAAAACTGTTTTTT. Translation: CASSVATGENEKLFF.

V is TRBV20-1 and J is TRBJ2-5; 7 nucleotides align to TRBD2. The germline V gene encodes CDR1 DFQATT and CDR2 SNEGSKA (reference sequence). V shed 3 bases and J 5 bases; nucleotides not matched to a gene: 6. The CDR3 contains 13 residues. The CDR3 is CSASGGSFETQYF. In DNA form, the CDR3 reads TGCAGTGCTAGTGGCGGGAGTTTTGAGACCCAGTACTTC.

Written as DNA, the CDR3 is TGTGCCAGCAGTCCGGGACACTCCTCCTACGAGCAGTACTTC. The encoded protein is CASSPGHSSYEQYF. The chain has TRBV2 and TRBJ2-7, with D perhaps matching TRBD1 (6 bases). Germline CDR1 is SNHLY and CDR2 is FYNNEI. The V end lost 5 bases, the J end lost 0 bases, and 11 bases lay between the germline ends. This CDR3 has 14 amino acids.

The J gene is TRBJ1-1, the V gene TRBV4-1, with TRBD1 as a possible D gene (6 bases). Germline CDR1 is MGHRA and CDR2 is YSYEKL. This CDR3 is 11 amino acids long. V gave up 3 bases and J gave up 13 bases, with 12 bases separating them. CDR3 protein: CASSHRGLGFF. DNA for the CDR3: TGCGCCAGCAGCCACAGGGGACTAGGTTTCTTT.

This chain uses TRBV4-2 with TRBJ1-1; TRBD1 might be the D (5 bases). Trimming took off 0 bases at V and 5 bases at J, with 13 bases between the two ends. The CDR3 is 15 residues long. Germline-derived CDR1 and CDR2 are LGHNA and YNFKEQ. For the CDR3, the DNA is TGTGCCAGCAGCCAAGAAAACGTGGGGGGTACTGAAGCTTTCTTT. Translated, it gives CASSQENVGGTEAFF.